This T cell receptor beta chain originates from a study of shared clonotypes between healthy human individuals. Notes on the study in general: The researchers took only blood, and tissue repertoires probably look different. Clonotypes shared by all four sorted-subset donors had higher generation probabilities than non-shared clonotypes.

Trimming removed 2 bases from V and 4 bases from J, with 11 bases in between. This CDR3 is 13 amino acids long. Per germline, CDR1 SQVTM and CDR2 ANQGSEA. Genomic DNA from each subset was divided evenly over several immunoSEQ plates. Produced via immunoSEQ multiplex PCR; TCRdb's table is partial and in-frame only. The data hold about 2,500,000 clones, with roughly 92% observed a single time. A word on this clone: Its target is unknown.

This receptor was obtained from a man between 18 and 35 years old in good health. The sample was naive CD4+ T cells sorted from blood. The subset was: CD45RA+ positively selected. V usage is TRBV29-1 and J usage is TRBJ2-5, with D unresolved. CDR3 amino acids: CSVELTVRETQYF. The CDR3 nucleotides are TGCAGCGTTGAATTGACCGTCCGAGAGACCCAGTACTTC.